This entry lists 23 T cell receptor beta chains sequenced from one sample in a study of blood T cell repertoires in COVID-19. TCRdb's copy holds only in-frame clones and misses some; the assay was immunoSEQ multiplex PCR. The sample carries approximately 300,000 clones, 85% to 90% recorded once. The specimen was PBMCs or T cells enriched from blood (not recorded which). These receptors originate from a woman between 18 and 29 years old who had recovered from COVID-19.

The chain uses TRBV6-4 and TRBJ2-3; the D gene is possibly TRBD2 (6 bases). V shed 0 bases and J shed 4 bases, with 8 bases lying between them. Germline-derived CDR1 and CDR2 are MRHNA and SNTAGT. The CDR3 is 14 amino acids. The CDR3 DNA follows: TGTGCCAGCAGTGACTCAGGGGAGGCAGATACGCAGTATTTT. Translated, it gives CASSDSGEADTQYF.

The chain links TRBV2 to TRBJ1-2; D call uncertain. Trimming pared 6 bases from V and 8 bases from J, leaving 13 bases between. Germline V gene data show CDR1 as SNHLY and CDR2 as FYNNEI. The CDR3 loop spans 12 amino acids. The CDR3: CASRVGREGYTF. For the CDR3, the DNA is TGTGCCAGCAGGGTAGGGCGGGAAGGCTACACCTTC.

This clone was counted between two and nine times. The chain links TRBV10-2 to TRBJ1-4; D may be TRBD1 (5 bases). This CDR3 has 15 residues. CDR1 is WSHSY and CDR2 is SAAADI in the germline V gene. The V gene lost 4 bases and the J gene lost 8 bases, with 17 bases spanning the gap. The CDR3 spells CASSAESGLGEKLFF. CDR3 sequence (DNA): TGCGCCAGCAGTGCTGAATCGGGACTGGGGGAAAAACTGTTTTTT.

The V gene is TRBV30, the J gene TRBJ2-7; 8 positions agree with TRBD2. Germline lookup yields CDR1 GTSNPN and CDR2 SVGIG (reference sequence). After removal of 0 bases from V and 1 base from J, the junction contained 2 bases not matched to a gene. The CDR3 spans 14 residues. The CDR3 spells CAWSVASGSYEQYF. The DNA for the CDR3 is TGTGCCTGGAGTGTGGCTAGCGGGTCCTACGAGCAGTACTTC. Drawing the rest from reference TRBV30 and TRBJ2-7, the complete variable domain is SQTIHQWPATLVQPVGSPLSLECTVEGTSNPNLYWYRQAAGRGLQLLFYSVGIGQISSEVPQNLSASRPQDRQFILSSKKLLLSDSGFYLCAWSVASGSYEQYFGPGTRLTVT.

CDR3 sequence reads: CATSRDRGPGNTIYF. The CDR3 DNA sequence: TGTGCCACCAGCCGGGACAGGGGGCCAGGAAACACCATATATTTT. The genes are TRBV15 and TRBJ1-3, with 12 positions matching TRBD1. The ends lost 5 bases at V and 4 bases at J; junction bases unmatched: 3. Per the germline V gene, CDR1 is LNHNV and CDR2 is YYDKDF (reference sequence). CDR3 length: 15 amino acids.

The V call is TRBV7-2, the J call TRBJ2-7, with D perhaps matching TRBD1 (6 bases). The germline V gene has CDR1 SGHTA and CDR2 FQGNSA. This CDR3 has 16 amino acids. Trimming pared 1 base from V and 0 bases from J, leaving 13 bases between. In nucleotides, the CDR3 is TGTGCCAGCAGCTTAGAGGGGTGGGGGCCCTCCTACGAGCAGTACTTC. It codes for CASSLEGWGPSYEQYF. Filled out from reference TRBV7-2 and TRBJ2-7, the complete variable domain reads GAGVSQSPSNKVTEKGKDVELRCDPISGHTALYWYRQSLGQGLEFLIYFQGNSAPDKSGLPSDRFSAERTGGSVSTLTIQRTQQEDSAVYLCASSLEGWGPSYEQYFGPGTRLTVT.

The rearrangement joins TRBV7-2 to TRBJ2-7, with 8 positions matching TRBD2. J gave up 0 bases and V 5 bases, and 6 bases lay outside the gene matches. The CDR3 has 15 amino acids. From germline, CDR1 is SGHTA and CDR2 FQGNSA. The CDR3 reads CASSLGLAISYEQYF. In DNA, the CDR3 is TGTGCCAGCAGCCTAGGACTAGCTATCTCCTACGAGCAGTACTTC.

The rearrangement links TRBV19 to TRBJ2-7, with D perhaps TRBD1 (5 bases). The CDR3 is 15 amino acids. Trimming cost V 3 bases and J 4 bases, with 16 bases left between them. Germline CDR1 reads LNHDA; CDR2 reads SQIVND (reference sequence). CDR3 loop: CASSISLGVSYEQYF. The CDR3, as DNA: TGTGCCAGTAGTATCTCCCTAGGGGTCTCTTACGAGCAGTACTTC. Using reference TRBV19 and TRBJ2-7 for the parts outside the CDR3, the full variable domain is DGGITQSPKYLFRKEGQNVTLSCEQNLNHDAMYWYRQDPGQGLRLIYYSQIVNDFQKGDIAEGYSVSREKKESFPLTVTSAQKNPTAFYLCASSISLGVSYEQYFGPGTRLTVT.

The chain is built from TRBV5-4 and TRBJ1-1; 7 bases are a match to TRBD1. Trimming removed 2 bases from V and 1 base from J; junction bases left unmatched: 2. This CDR3 comprises 14 residues. The germline V gene has CDR1 SGHNT and CDR2 YYREEE (reference sequence). Here the CDR3 reads CASSLQGSNTEAFF. CDR3 bases: TGTGCCAGCAGCTTACAGGGGTCGAACACTGAAGCTTTCTTT. The full variable domain, with the rest looked up from reference TRBV5-4 and TRBJ1-1, is ETGVTQSPTHLIKTRGQQVTLRCSSQSGHNTVSWYQQALGQGPQFIFQYYREEENGRGNFPPRFSGLQFPNYSSELNVNALELDDSALYLCASSLQGSNTEAFFGQGTRLTVV.

The J gene is TRBJ1-2, the V gene TRBV28; the match to TRBD1 covers 9 bases. The V gene's germline CDR1 is MDHEN and CDR2 SYDVKM. Trimming took 9 bases from V and 8 from J; bases not matched to a gene: 10. The CDR3 is 13 amino acids. CDR3 residues: CASFNGQGRGYTF. As DNA, the CDR3 is TGTGCCAGTTTCAACGGACAGGGGAGGGGCTACACCTTC.

V gene TRBV29-1 combines with J gene TRBJ2-3, with 9 positions matching TRBD2. CDR1 and CDR2 from the germline V gene are SQVTM and ANQGSEA. The CDR3 length is 14 residues. After removal of 6 bases from V and 4 bases from J, the junction contained 8 bases not matched to a gene. As DNA, the CDR3 is TGCAGCGTCAAAGGGCTAGCGGGACCAGATACGCAGTATTTT. Amino acids: CSVKGLAGPDTQYF.

The chain's CDR3 is CASSLKQGNEAFF. The CDR3 DNA reads TGCGCCAGCAGCCTGAAGCAGGGTAATGAAGCTTTCTTT. The V gene is TRBV4-1, the J gene TRBJ1-1; D is perhaps TRBD1 (5 bases). The germline V gene has CDR1 MGHRA and CDR2 YSYEKL. The ends were cut back, 4 bases at V and 7 bases at J, with 13 bases in the middle. There are 13 residues in the CDR3.

This rearrangement joins TRBV18 to TRBJ1-1, with 10 bases identical to TRBD1. In germline, CDR1 is KGHSH, CDR2 LQKENI. The CDR3 spans 14 residues. Trimming took 3 bases from V and 3 from J; bases not matched to a gene: 1. The chain's CDR3 is CASSPGTGDTEAFF. In DNA form, the CDR3 reads TGTGCCAGCTCACCGGGGACAGGGGACACTGAAGCTTTCTTT.

The rearrangement joins TRBV3-1 (or the pseudogene TRBV3-2) to TRBJ1-4; D is perhaps TRBD1 (5 bases). Germline CDR1 and CDR2: LGHDT and YNNKEL (reference sequence). V gave up 2 bases and J gave up 6 bases, with 16 bases separating them. The CDR3 has 16 residues. CDR3 DNA sequence: TGTGCCAGCAGCCAAATGCCTCTCGCGGGGGATGAAAAACTGTTTTTT. Its protein is CASSQMPLAGDEKLFF.

The J gene is TRBJ2-7, the V gene TRBV3-1 (or the pseudogene TRBV3-2); D is unclear. This CDR3 is 15 amino acids long. Germline lookup yields CDR1 LGHDT and CDR2 YNNKEL (reference sequence). V was shortened by 5 bases and J by 0 bases, with 14 bases between the two germline ends. CDR3 residues: CASSGRSGSSYEQYF. CDR3 DNA sequence: TGTGCCAGCAGCGGTCGTTCAGGAAGCTCCTACGAGCAGTACTTC.

The V and J genes are TRBV7-8 and TRBJ1-3; D not certain. This CDR3 spans 14 amino acids. Per germline, CDR1 SGHVS and CDR2 FQNEAQ. Deletions cut 2 bases from V and 4 bases from J, with 9 bases between. The CDR3 sequence is CASSLPGYGNTIYF. The CDR3 bases are TGTGCCAGCAGCTTACCCGGGTACGGAAACACCATATATTTT.

A note on this clone: Other DNA sequences in this sample translate to the same CDR3. The chain employs TRBV18 and TRBJ2-5, with D hard to call. CDR3 length equals 13 residues. The V gene's germline CDR1 is KGHSH and CDR2 LQKENI. The V gene lost 3 bases and the J gene lost 1 base, with 6 bases spanning the gap. CDR3 nucleotide sequence: TGTGCCAGCTCACCGGCCAGCCAAGAGACCCAGTACTTC. This sequence encodes CASSPASQETQYF.

The chain has TRBV7-9 and TRBJ1-2; TRBD1 is a possible D gene (6 bases). Between the trimmed V and J ends, which lost 4 bases and 2 bases, there was a span of 17 bases. The CDR3 extends over 16 amino acids. Germline loops: CDR1 SEHNR, CDR2 FQNEAQ (reference sequence). The CDR3 region has the DNA TGTGCCAGCAGCTCACCCCAGGGGTTAAGAAACTATGGCTACACCTTC. It encodes CASSSPQGLRNYGYTF. Drawing the rest from reference TRBV7-9 and TRBJ1-2, the complete variable domain is DTGVSQNPRHKITKRGQNVTFRCDPISEHNRLYWYRQTLGQGPEFLTYFQNEAQLEKSRLLSDRFSAERPKGSFSTLEIQRTEQGDSAMYLCASSSPQGLRNYGYTFGSGTRLTVV.

The rearrangement joins TRBV19 to TRBJ2-1; 9 bases align to TRBD2. CDR1 and CDR2 (germline): LNHDA, SQIVND (reference sequence). The CDR3 consists of 15 residues. Trimming took 7 bases from V and 3 from J; bases not matched to a gene: 7. CDR3 coding DNA: TGTGCCAGTACCCTATTAGCGGGAGTCTACAATGAGCAGTTCTTC. Its protein is CASTLLAGVYNEQFF.

The chain joins TRBV30 to TRBJ2-1; tentatively, D is TRBD1 (5 bases). Germline lookup yields CDR1 GTSNPN and CDR2 SVGIG (reference sequence). Trimming removed 7 bases from V and 9 bases from J, with 16 bases in between. This CDR3 contains 12 residues. The CDR3 nucleotides are TGTGCCTACAGACCAGGGTACGCTGAGCAGTTCTTC. This encodes CAYRPGYAEQFF.

This chain connects TRBV11-2 to TRBJ2-7; D perhaps matches TRBD2 (5 bases). Germline V gene data show CDR1 as SGHAT and CDR2 as FQNNGV. Trimming took off 5 bases at V and 2 bases at J, with 10 bases between the two ends. This CDR3 region has 13 residues. The CDR3 DNA follows: TGTGCCAGCAGCCAGACTACCGCCTACGAGCAGTACTTC. As protein: CASSQTTAYEQYF.

CDR3 sequence (DNA): TGTGCCAGCAGCGTAGCAGGGTCCACCGGGGAGCTGTTTTTT. Protein product: CASSVAGSTGELFF. The chain has TRBV9 and TRBJ2-2; perhaps TRBD1 as D (5 bases). Germline values: CDR1 SGDLS, CDR2 YYNGEE. V gave up 0 bases and J gave up 4 bases, with 7 bases separating them. The CDR3 has 14 amino acids. Combining the CDR3 with reference TRBV9 and TRBJ2-2 gives the whole variable domain DSGVTQTPKHLITATGQRVTLRCSPRSGDLSVYWYQQSLDQGLQFLIQYYNGEERAKGNILERFSAQQFPDLHSELNLSSLELGDSALYFCASSVAGSTGELFFGEGSRLTVL.

The chain joins TRBV30 to TRBJ1-6; D is undetermined. Trimming cost V 2 bases and J 4 bases, with 18 bases left between them. This CDR3 has 17 amino acids. Per germline, CDR1 GTSNPN and CDR2 SVGIG (reference sequence). The DNA of the CDR3 is TGTGCCTGGAGTTCGGCTACCGACACTTTTTATAATTCACCCCTCCACTTT. Translation gives CAWSSATDTFYNSPLHF.